This record covers a single T cell receptor (beta chain). Its cognate antigen is unknown. This CDR3 comprises 14 residues. Germline V CDR1 and CDR2: SNHLY, FYNNEI. Trimming stripped 7 bases from V and 2 bases from J, with 14 bases between. This entry comes from a study of early stage breast cancer tumors. Study results and caveats: Compared with adjacent normal breast, tumors showed 2.5 to 3-fold denser, more clonal T cells. Most shared enriched TCRB sequences were commonly generated ones.

Each sample had two DNA replicates, 0.5 ug blood or 1.5 ug tissue. Libraries were prepared by immunoSEQ multiplex PCR; TCRdb keeps only in-frame clonotypes and omits some of them. The repertoire consists of tens of thousands of clones, with 80% occurring once and the leading ten covering 10% to 15%. The sequenced sample was blood. This TCR derives from a person between 55 and 69 years old with breast cancer. The chain has TRBV2 and TRBJ1-1; TRBD1 is a possible D gene (6 bases). The CDR3 DNA follows: TGTGCCAGCAAAGCCGGGACACAAAACACTGAAGCTTTCTTT. This sequence encodes CASKAGTQNTEAFF.